Below are 21 T cell receptor beta chains sequenced from a single sample in a study of CD8 T cells in Susac syndrome. A quantity of about 0.5 to 1 ug RNA underwent reverse transcription using random hexamers. TCRdb reanalysed the immunoSEQ multiplex PCR reads using MiXCR and keeps one entry per CDR3 protein. Seen here are about 250,000 distinct CDR3 sequences, 93% observed once, and the top ten hold 0.055% to 0.075%. What was sequenced was CD4+ T cells from PBMCs. The receptors derive from a human donor with multiple sclerosis.

This chain joins TRBV2 and TRBJ1-1, with 9 bases identical to TRBD1. The germline V gene encodes CDR1 SNHLY and CDR2 FYNNEI. J gave up 6 bases and V 7 bases, and 18 bases lay outside the gene matches. This CDR3 is built from 17 residues. This CDR3 is CASIDTLGTGFYSEAFF. In DNA, the CDR3 is TGTGCCAGCATCGACACCTTGGGGACAGGGTTTTACTCTGAAGCTTTCTTT.

The chain has TRBV9 and TRBJ2-3; perhaps D is TRBD1 or TRBD2 (5 bases each). The length of the CDR3 is 13 residues. V was clipped by 9 bases and J by 2 bases, with 13 bases between them. Germline V gene lookup returns CDR1 SGDLS and CDR2 YYNGEE. The CDR3 here is CATEGSPTDTQYF. CDR3 coding DNA: TGTGCCACCGAGGGGTCCCCCACAGATACGCAGTATTTT. The whole variable domain, filled in from reference TRBV9 and TRBJ2-3, reads DSGVTQTPKHLITATGQRVTLRCSPRSGDLSVYWYQQSLDQGLQFLIQYYNGEERAKGNILERFSAQQFPDLHSELNLSSLELGDSALYFCATEGSPTDTQYFGPGTRLTVL.

This chain connects TRBV5-4 to TRBJ1-6; 7 positions agree with TRBD1. With 10 bases clipped from V and 7 bases from J, the junction kept 11 bases outside the gene matches. Germline lookup yields CDR1 SGHNT and CDR2 YYREEE (reference sequence). This CDR3 has 14 residues. CDR3 protein: CAGRGTGENSPLHF. DNA for the CDR3: TGTGCCGGGAGAGGCACAGGGGAGAATTCACCCCTCCACTTT.

The chain is built from TRBV29-1 and TRBJ2-3; TRBD1 aligns across 9 bases. Losses at the gene ends were 4 bases for V and 2 bases for J; bases not matched to a gene: 10. The CDR3 length is 16 residues. The germline CDR1 and CDR2 sequences are SQVTM and ANQGSEA. The CDR3: CSVGTGERDSTDTQYF. The CDR3 nucleotides read TGCAGCGTTGGGACAGGGGAAAGAGATTCCACAGATACGCAGTATTTT.

The rearrangement links TRBV7-9 to TRBJ1-1; no reliable D call. Germline CDR1 is SEHNR and CDR2 is FQNEAQ (reference sequence). The CDR3 runs 14 residues. Trimming pared 2 bases from V and 5 bases from J, leaving 12 bases between. The CDR3 region is CASSLTAPGTEAFF. The CDR3, as DNA: TGTGCCAGCAGCTTAACGGCTCCGGGGACTGAAGCTTTCTTT. The entire variable domain, with the rest obtained from reference TRBV7-9 and TRBJ1-1, is as follows: DTGVSQNPRHKITKRGQNVTFRCDPISEHNRLYWYRQTLGQGPEFLTYFQNEAQLEKSRLLSDRFSAERPKGSFSTLEIQRTEQGDSAMYLCASSLTAPGTEAFFGQGTRLTVV.

The chain links TRBV27 to TRBJ2-2; 7 bases map to TRBD1. The germline gives CDR1 MNHEY, CDR2 SMNVEV (reference sequence). The CDR3 runs to 13 residues. V shed 5 bases, J shed 8 bases, and the junction held 5 bases outside the gene matches. CDR3 residues: CASSNYRGGELFF. As DNA, the CDR3 is TGTGCCAGCAGTAACTACAGGGGTGGGGAGCTGTTTTTT.

The gene calls are TRBV2 and TRBJ2-1, with D hard to call. Deletions cut 3 bases from V and 10 bases from J, with 10 bases between. The CDR3 covers 12 residues. The V gene's germline CDR1 is SNHLY and CDR2 FYNNEI. CDR3 amino acids: CASSETLGEQFF. The CDR3 bases are TGTGCCAGCAGTGAGACCCTCGGGGAGCAGTTCTTC.

The rearrangement links TRBV12-3 or TRBV12-4 to TRBJ2-5, with D possibly being TRBD1 or TRBD2 (6 bases each). Trimming left V 5 bases short and J 5 bases short, with 15 bases between. This CDR3 has 14 amino acids. This chain's CDR3 is CASSPMGGVETQYF. The CDR3 DNA reads TGTGCCAGCAGTCCCATGGGGGGCGTGGAGACCCAGTACTTC.

The chain couples TRBV30 to TRBJ2-2, with a weak D call TRBD2 (6 bases). Germline values: CDR1 GTSNPN, CDR2 SVGIG (reference sequence). CDR3 size: 14 residues. V was cut by 3 bases and J by 6 bases, with 14 bases left in between. CDR3 DNA: TGTGCCTGGAGCGTCGGGAGACGGGCCGGGGAGCTGTTTTTT. This encodes CAWSVGRRAGELFF.

This rearrangement joins TRBV5-6 to TRBJ2-7; 7 bases are a match to TRBD1. V lost 1 base, J lost 2 bases, and 6 bases stayed unmatched. This CDR3 is built from 15 residues. The germline gives CDR1 SGHDT, CDR2 YYEEEE. CDR3 DNA sequence: TGTGCCAGCAGCTTGACAGGGGTGGACCCCTACGAGCAGTACTTC. Amino acids: CASSLTGVDPYEQYF. Full variable domain (missing parts from reference TRBV5-6 and TRBJ2-7): DAGVTQSPTHLIKTRGQQVTLRCSPKSGHDTVSWYQQALGQGPQFIFQYYEEEERQRGNFPDRFSGHQFPNYSSELNVNALLLGDSALYLCASSLTGVDPYEQYFGPGTRLTVT.

This chain links TRBV3-1 with TRBJ2-5, with D possibly called TRBD1 or TRBD2 (5 bases each). V shed 4 bases and J shed 5 bases, with 11 bases lying between them. Looked up from germline, CDR1 is LGHDT and CDR2 is YNNKEL (reference sequence). CDR3 size: 13 residues. CDR3 sequence reads: CASSRPGRETQYF. The CDR3 DNA sequence: TGTGCCAGCAGCCGGCCGGGACGGGAGACCCAGTACTTC.

The rearrangement links TRBV20-1 to TRBJ2-3; D remains unclear. Trimming stripped 3 bases from V and 4 bases from J, with 14 bases between. This CDR3 comprises 14 residues. Per the germline V gene, CDR1 is DFQATT and CDR2 is SNEGSKA (reference sequence). The CDR3 DNA is TGCAGTGCTAGCGCGTACAACCGCCCAGATACGCAGTATTTT. This codes for CSASAYNRPDTQYF.

The chain employs TRBV4-1 and TRBJ2-5; 11 bases map to TRBD2. CDR3 length: 21 amino acids. Germline V gene data show CDR1 as MGHRA and CDR2 as YSYEKL. The V gene end was trimmed by 2 bases and the J gene end by 5 bases; junction bases not matched to a gene: 22. The CDR3 coding sequence is TGCGCCAGCAGCCAACCCCGTCCCGGGACTAGCGGTTTTCCTCCCCAGGAGACCCAGTACTTC. It translates to CASSQPRPGTSGFPPQETQYF.

The chain carries TRBV6-6 and TRBJ2-7; D may correspond to TRBD1 or TRBD2 (5 bases each). V lost 8 bases and J lost 3, with 11 bases in between. This CDR3 comprises 12 residues. CDR1 and CDR2 (germline): MNHNY, SVGAGI (reference sequence). This CDR3 reads CASQGPNYEQYV. As DNA, the CDR3 is TGTGCCAGCCAGGGACCCAACTACGAGCAGTACGTC.

The CDR3: CASRSGVYEKLFF. The CDR3 bases are TGTGCCAGCAGGTCAGGGGTTTATGAAAAACTGTTTTTT. The V and J genes are TRBV7-9 and TRBJ1-4; TRBD1 is a possible D gene (6 bases). This CDR3 has 13 residues. In germline, CDR1 is SEHNR, CDR2 FQNEAQ (reference sequence). Trimming stripped 6 bases from V and 6 bases from J, with 11 bases between.

The chain combines TRBV28 with TRBJ1-5, with D possibly TRBD1 on 6 matching bases. The CDR3 contains 16 residues. The germline V gene encodes CDR1 MDHEN and CDR2 SYDVKM. Trimming cost V 5 bases and J 2 bases, with 16 bases left between them. The CDR3 coding sequence is TGTGCCAGCAGTCCTACACAGGGCGGGGGCAATCAGCCCCAGCATTTT. Translated, it gives CASSPTQGGGNQPQHF.

The chain carries TRBV12-3 or TRBV12-4 and TRBJ1-6, with TRBD1 identical over 9 bases. Trimming cost V 5 bases and J 6 bases; bases outside gene matches: 8. CDR3 length: 16 residues. CDR3 in amino acids: CASSPGTGRGNSPLHF. The CDR3 DNA follows: TGTGCCAGCAGTCCCGGGACAGGGCGGGGTAATTCACCCCTCCACTTT.

The chain has TRBV18 and TRBJ2-7; D unresolved. The germline V gene encodes CDR1 KGHSH and CDR2 LQKENI. V lost 4 bases and J 7 bases, leaving 14 bases between the germline ends. This CDR3 has 13 residues. CDR3 region: CASSLQTSGEQYV. DNA of the CDR3: TGTGCCAGCTCACTCCAAACCTCCGGAGAGCAGTACGTC.

The chain carries TRBV18 and TRBJ1-6, with TRBD1 matching over 8 bases. CDR1 and CDR2 (germline): KGHSH, LQKENI. The CDR3 totals 16 residues. V shed 6 bases and J 9 bases; nucleotides not matched to a gene: 13. This CDR3 reads CASSGQGAINGSPLHF. The CDR3 DNA is TGTGCCAGCTCGGGGCAGGGGGCGATCAACGGTTCACCCCTCCACTTT.

The rearrangement joins TRBV6-6 to TRBJ1-1; D unresolved. From germline, CDR1 is MNHNY and CDR2 SVGAGI (reference sequence). V was trimmed by 4 bases and J by 2 bases, leaving 17 bases between them. The CDR3 is 16 amino acids. CDR3 sequence reads: CASSSSEGKGNTEAFF. CDR3 nucleotides: TGTGCCAGCAGTTCCTCGGAAGGGAAGGGCAACACTGAAGCTTTCTTT.

V is TRBV6-6 and J is TRBJ1-5; no clear D. In germline, CDR1 is MNHNY, CDR2 SVGAGI (reference sequence). The CDR3 loop spans 14 amino acids. V gave up 2 bases and J gave up 6 bases, with 11 bases separating them. In DNA form, the CDR3 reads TGTGCCAGCAGTTACGGGATGGCTGGTCAGCCCCAGCATTTT. Translation: CASSYGMAGQPQHF.